The 10 T cell receptor beta chains presented below share a single source sample, sequenced in a study of CD8 T cells in Susac syndrome. The authors reverse transcribed roughly 0.5 to 1 ug RNA with random hexamers. TCRdb reanalysed the immunoSEQ multiplex PCR reads using MiXCR and keeps one entry per CDR3 protein. The sample has hundreds of thousands of distinct CDR3 sequences; 94% are singletons. The sequencing input was CD4+ T cells from PBMCs. These receptors were taken from a human donor with Susac syndrome.

The chain joins TRBV18 to TRBJ2-4, with D perhaps matching TRBD2 (5 bases). The ends were cut back, 3 bases at V and 1 base at J, with 13 bases in the middle. Germline values: CDR1 KGHSH, CDR2 LQKENI. The CDR3 sequence is 16 residues long. In nucleotides, the CDR3 is TGTGCCAGCTCACCCAAGGTGAGGGAGGCCAAAAACATTCAGTACTTC. Amino acid sequence: CASSPKVREAKNIQYF.

The chain employs TRBV5-4 and TRBJ2-5, with D perhaps TRBD1 (5 bases). The ends were cut back, 0 bases at V and 5 bases at J, with 17 bases in the middle. Germline values: CDR1 SGHNT, CDR2 YYREEE (reference sequence). CDR3 length: 16 amino acids. The CDR3 loop is CASSLAYGRNRETQYF. For the CDR3, the DNA is TGTGCCAGCAGCTTGGCGTATGGCAGGAACAGGGAGACCCAGTACTTC.

This chain connects TRBV30 to TRBJ2-3; 8 nucleotides agree with TRBD1. This CDR3 has 15 residues. The germline V gene encodes CDR1 GTSNPN and CDR2 SVGIG (reference sequence). The V segment lost 5 bases and the J segment 3 bases; nucleotides outside the gene matches: 10. The CDR3 protein is CAWSRTGILTDTQYF. The CDR3 nucleotides read TGTGCCTGGTCCCGGACAGGGATCTTAACAGATACGCAGTATTTT.

The chain couples TRBV30 to TRBJ1-1; tentative D call: TRBD1 (5 bases). Germline CDR1 and CDR2: GTSNPN and SVGIG (reference sequence). V lost 3 bases and J 1 base, leaving 6 bases between the germline ends. The length of the CDR3 is 12 residues. The CDR3 loop reads CAWRQENTEAFF. The CDR3 DNA sequence: TGTGCCTGGAGACAGGAGAACACTGAAGCTTTCTTT.

This clonotype was observed a single time. V is TRBV29-1 and J is TRBJ2-5; D possibly matches TRBD1 or TRBD2 (5 bases each). The germline V and J ends were trimmed by 3 bases and 4 bases, with 15 bases remaining between them. Germline CDR1 SQVTM, CDR2 ANQGSEA. The CDR3 runs to 14 residues. The DNA for the CDR3 is TGCAGCGTTGACCGAGGGGAAGGGGTAGAGACCCAGTACTTC. Its protein product is CSVDRGEGVETQYF.

The genes are TRBV6-1 and TRBJ2-5; TRBD2 matches at 9 bases. This CDR3 is built from 15 residues. Trimming at V came to 3 bases and at J to 3 bases, leaving 5 bases not matched to a gene. Germline CDR1 and CDR2: MNHNS and SASEGT. The CDR3 spells CASSEFRLAEETQYF. The CDR3 DNA sequence: TGTGCCAGCAGTGAGTTCAGACTAGCGGAAGAGACCCAGTACTTC.

This clonotype was seen a single time. The J gene is TRBJ1-6, the V gene TRBV20-1; D gene unclear. This CDR3 is 15 amino acids long. The V end was cut by 2 bases, the J end by 0 bases, with 8 bases between. Germline V gene lookup returns CDR1 DFQATT and CDR2 SNEGSKA (reference sequence). CDR3 amino acids: CSARRAFSYNSPLHF. CDR3 coding DNA: TGCAGTGCTAGAAGGGCCTTCTCCTATAATTCACCCCTCCACTTT.

This chain uses TRBV14 with TRBJ2-3; 7 nucleotides match TRBD1. J lost 0 bases, V lost 4 bases, and 7 bases had no gene match. The CDR3 extends over 16 amino acids. Per the germline V gene, CDR1 is SGHDN and CDR2 is FVKESK. The CDR3 DNA reads as TGTGCCAGCAGCCCATCGGGACAGATTAGCACAGATACGCAGTATTTT. It translates to CASSPSGQISTDTQYF.

The genes are TRBV18 and TRBJ1-2; 9 bases align to TRBD1. The germline V gene encodes CDR1 KGHSH and CDR2 LQKENI. Losses at the gene ends were 3 bases for V and 0 bases for J; bases not matched to a gene: 5. This CDR3 contains 16 residues. CDR3 DNA sequence: TGTGCCAGCTCACCTCGACAGGGGGTAGCTAACTATGGCTACACCTTC. Protein sequence: CASSPRQGVANYGYTF.

The gene calls are TRBV28 and TRBJ1-5, with D maybe TRBD1 (6 bases). This CDR3 comprises 15 residues. From germline, CDR1 is MDHEN and CDR2 SYDVKM. Trimming stripped 6 bases from V and 2 bases from J, with 14 bases between. Here the CDR3 reads CASSFRGAGNQPQHF. In DNA form, the CDR3 reads TGTGCCAGCAGCTTTCGGGGGGCTGGCAATCAGCCCCAGCATTTT.